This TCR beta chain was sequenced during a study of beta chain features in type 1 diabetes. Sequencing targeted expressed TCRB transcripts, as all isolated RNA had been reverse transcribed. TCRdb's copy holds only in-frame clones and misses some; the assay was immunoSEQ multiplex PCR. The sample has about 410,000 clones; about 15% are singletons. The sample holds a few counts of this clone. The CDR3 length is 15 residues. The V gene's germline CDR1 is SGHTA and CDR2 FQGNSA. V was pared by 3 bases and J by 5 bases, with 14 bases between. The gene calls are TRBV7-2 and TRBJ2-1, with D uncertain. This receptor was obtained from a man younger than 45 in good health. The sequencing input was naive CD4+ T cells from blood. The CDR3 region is CASSLGSMRNNEQFF. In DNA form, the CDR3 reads TGTGCCAGCAGCTTGGGATCGATGCGAAACAATGAGCAGTTCTTC.